The present entry profiles one TCR beta chain with its context. During active infection, Seattle patients enrolled and were then monitored through disease. This specimen comes from a study of blood T cell repertoires in COVID-19. Across the whole study: The United States, Italy and Spain supplied acute and convalescent COVID-19 samples. Sample material is recorded as cDNA or gDNA derived from T cells, B-cell-depleted T cells, or PBMCs.

Authors' analysis steps: Reference gene primer amplification gave estimated nucleated cell counts. Libraries were prepared by immunoSEQ multiplex PCR; TCRdb keeps only in-frame clonotypes and omits some of them. From that table come the V and J calls and clone size; the DNA was used to work out D and trimming. The repertoire holds 200,000 to 250,000 clones, 70% to 85% seen once, with over 6.5% in the top ten. The germline gives CDR1 MNHNY, CDR2 SVGAGI (reference sequence). The trim removed 4 bases at V and 5 bases at J, leaving 8 bases unmatched. This CDR3 region has 16 residues. The chain uses TRBV6-6 and TRBJ2-1, with 10 positions matching TRBD2. The sample comprised peripheral blood. The clonotype comes from an elderly woman with COVID-19, enrolled during active disease. CDR3 sequence: CASSSASGGSHNEQFF. In nucleotides, the CDR3 is TGTGCCAGCAGTTCCGCTAGCGGGGGCAGCCACAATGAGCAGTTCTTC.